These 27 T cell receptor beta chains came from one sample sequenced in a study of cytomegalovirus exposure and HLA in healthy donors. The PCR employed 60 Vbeta primers together with 13 Jbeta primers. Assay: immunoSEQ multiplex PCR; the TCRdb copy retains only in-frame clones and omits some. Seen here are just over 95,000 clones, approximately 77% observed once, and the top ten hold about 5%. Specimen: PBMCs. These receptor sequences come from a woman aged 40 to 50 in good health and CMV-seronegative.

The chain links TRBV11-2 to TRBJ2-1; D remains unclear. The CDR3 consists of 12 residues. CDR1 and CDR2 from the germline V gene are SGHAT and FQNNGV. The V gene lost 1 base and the J gene lost 6 bases, with 4 bases spanning the gap. The DNA for the CDR3 is TGTGCCAGCAGCTTAGCGGTCAATGAGCAGTTCTTC. Translation gives CASSLAVNEQFF.

This clone was counted once. The chain recombines TRBV5-1 with TRBJ2-5; a possible D gene is TRBD1 (6 bases). Germline V gene sequence: CDR1 SGHRS, CDR2 YFSETQ. Trimming took 4 bases from V and 5 from J, leaving 12 bases between them. This CDR3 contains 13 residues. The CDR3 bases are TGCGCCAGCAGCGATAGGGGGTTCGAGACCCAGTACTTC. Translated: CASSDRGFETQYF.

The sample holds one count of this clone. The V call is TRBV6-6, the J call TRBJ1-5; 7 positions match TRBD1. This CDR3 contains 14 residues. Trimming took 2 bases from V and 5 from J; bases not matched to a gene: 3. Germline V gene sequence: CDR1 MNHNY, CDR2 SVGAGI (reference sequence). The CDR3 DNA reads as TGTGCCAGCAGTTACCACGGACAGGATCAGCCCCAGCATTTT. This codes for CASSYHGQDQPQHF.

The chain uses TRBV6-5 and TRBJ2-2; D might be TRBD2 (6 bases). The length of the CDR3 is 16 residues. Germline V gives CDR1 MNHEY, CDR2 SVGAGI. Trimming removed 1 base at V and 6 bases at J, with 15 bases between. CDR3 DNA sequence: TGTGCCAGCAGTTACTATGGAGGGGATCGGGCCGGGGAGCTGTTTTTT. Its translation is CASSYYGGDRAGELFF.

The chain is built from TRBV7-2 and TRBJ2-5; D might be TRBD1 (6 bases). This CDR3 comprises 14 residues. Trimming took 0 bases from V and 5 from J, leaving 10 bases between them. Germline-derived CDR1 and CDR2 are SGHTA and FQGNSA. CDR3 protein: CASSLAGASETQYF. DNA of the CDR3: TGTGCCAGCAGCTTAGCGGGGGCCTCGGAGACCCAGTACTTC.

This rearrangement joins TRBV7-9 to TRBJ1-1; TRBD1 agrees at 10 bases. The CDR3 sequence is 17 residues long. Germline-derived CDR1 and CDR2 are SEHNR and FQNEAQ (reference sequence). The V gene end was trimmed by 3 bases and the J gene end by 1 base; junction bases not matched to a gene: 8. CDR3 in amino acids: CASSFFPGQGRNTEAFF. Written as DNA, the CDR3 is TGTGCCAGCAGCTTCTTTCCGGGACAGGGGAGGAACACTGAAGCTTTCTTT.

The chain links TRBV18 to TRBJ2-1; 13 bases agree with TRBD2. After removal of 4 bases from V and 7 bases from J, the junction contained 10 bases not matched to a gene. The V gene's germline CDR1 is KGHSH and CDR2 LQKENI. The CDR3 has 17 residues. The CDR3 DNA reads as TGTGCCAGCTCACTCTTCGGACTAGCGGGGGTAAGGAATGAGCAGTTCTTC. This gives the protein CASSLFGLAGVRNEQFF. The full variable domain, its missing parts supplied by reference TRBV18 and TRBJ2-1, is NAGVMQNPRHLVRRRGQEARLRCSPMKGHSHVYWYRQLPEEGLKFMVYLQKENIIDESGMPKERFSAEFPKEGPSILRIQQVVRGDSAAYFCASSLFGLAGVRNEQFFGPGTRLTVL.

This rearrangement joins TRBV18 to TRBJ1-5; tentative D call: TRBD1 (6 bases). This CDR3 is 15 amino acids long. CDR1 is KGHSH, CDR2 LQKENI, per germline. Trimming took 4 bases from V and 2 from J, leaving 12 bases between them. CDR3 protein: CASSRQGSGNQPQHF. CDR3 sequence (DNA): TGTGCCAGCTCACGTCAGGGGAGCGGCAATCAGCCCCAGCATTTT. Full variable domain (remainder filled in from reference TRBV18 and TRBJ1-5): NAGVMQNPRHLVRRRGQEARLRCSPMKGHSHVYWYRQLPEEGLKFMVYLQKENIIDESGMPKERFSAEFPKEGPSILRIQQVVRGDSAAYFCASSRQGSGNQPQHFGDGTRLSIL.

This clone was counted between two and nine times. The CDR3 protein is CAWTTSGGASDTQYF. CDR3 coding DNA: TGTGCCTGGACAACTAGCGGGGGGGCATCAGATACGCAGTATTTT. The chain recombines TRBV30 with TRBJ2-3; 13 nucleotides line up with TRBD2. Germline V gene data show CDR1 as GTSNPN and CDR2 as SVGIG (reference sequence). There are 15 residues in the CDR3. J lost 4 bases, V lost 4 bases, and 5 bases had no gene match.

The rearrangement joins TRBV11-1 to TRBJ1-6; D is undetermined. V lost 6 bases and J lost 4, with 10 bases in between. From germline, CDR1 is SGHAT and CDR2 FQDESV (reference sequence). The CDR3 has 14 amino acids. Written as DNA, the CDR3 is TGTGCCAGCAGGGCCAGAAGTTATAATTCACCCCTCCACTTT. Protein: CASRARSYNSPLHF. Variable domain in full (rest from reference TRBV11-1 and TRBJ1-6): EAEVAQSPRYKITEKSQAVAFWCDPISGHATLYWYRQILGQGPELLVQFQDESVVDDSQLPKDRFSAERLKGVDSTLKIQPAELGDSAMYLCASRARSYNSPLHFGNGTRLTVT.

This clone appeared once. The rearrangement joins TRBV2 to TRBJ2-1; 9 nucleotides match TRBD1. Germline CDR1 SNHLY, CDR2 FYNNEI. Unmatched junction bases numbered 4, after V lost 1 base and J lost 6 bases. This CDR3 has 15 residues. The CDR3 spells CASSEGYRGLNEQFF. For the CDR3, the DNA is TGTGCCAGCAGTGAAGGGTACAGGGGGCTCAATGAGCAGTTCTTC.

The rearrangement joins TRBV18 to TRBJ2-7; tentatively, D is TRBD1 (6 bases). The ends were cut back, 4 bases at V and 4 bases at J, with 8 bases in the middle. In germline, CDR1 is KGHSH, CDR2 LQKENI. This CDR3 comprises 12 residues. CDR3 sequence: CASSQGTYEQYF. CDR3 bases: TGTGCCAGCTCACAGGGGACATACGAGCAGTACTTC.

This chain links TRBV5-6 with TRBJ2-5; D may be TRBD2 (5 bases). Germline V CDR1 and CDR2: SGHDT, YYEEEE. V lost 2 bases, J lost 5 bases, and 19 bases lay in between. The CDR3 extends over 16 amino acids. CDR3 in DNA: TGTGCCAGCAGCTTTAACCCCGGAGGCAGGACGGAGACCCAGTACTTC. Protein: CASSFNPGGRTETQYF.

The chain is built from TRBV6-5 and TRBJ2-1; no firm D call. CDR1 and CDR2 from the germline V gene are MNHEY and SVGAGI. V shed 2 bases and J shed 7 bases, with 9 bases lying between them. The CDR3 loop spans 13 amino acids. The CDR3 here is CASSYGGENEQFF. CDR3 DNA sequence: TGTGCCAGCAGTTACGGCGGAGAGAATGAGCAGTTCTTC.

The J gene is TRBJ2-7, the V gene TRBV6-1; 11 bases fit TRBD1. Germline loops: CDR1 MNHNS, CDR2 SASEGT. The CDR3 consists of 14 residues. J was trimmed by 6 bases and V by 6 bases; bases with no gene match: 7. In nucleotides, the CDR3 is TGTGCCAGCAGCCAGGACAGGGGGCTAGGCGAGCAGTACTTC. It specifies CASSQDRGLGEQYF.

The V and J genes are TRBV7-9 and TRBJ2-3; D perhaps matches TRBD2 (7 bases). The germline gives CDR1 SEHNR, CDR2 FQNEAQ (reference sequence). CDR3 length equals 16 residues. V was trimmed by 1 base and J by 2 bases, leaving 13 bases between them. The chain's CDR3 is CASSLGGGGDTDTQYF. CDR3 sequence (DNA): TGTGCCAGCAGCTTAGGGGGCGGGGGCGACACAGATACGCAGTATTTT.

The chain employs TRBV2 and TRBJ1-4; 7 bases are shared with TRBD1. CDR1 SNHLY and CDR2 FYNNEI come from the germline V gene. The CDR3 spans 15 residues. The V segment lost 3 bases and the J segment 7 bases; nucleotides outside the gene matches: 8. For the CDR3, the DNA is TGTGCCAGCAGTGAGGGTGGGACAGAGGTTGAAAAACTGTTTTTT. This gives the protein CASSEGGTEVEKLFF.

The chain joins TRBV7-9 to TRBJ2-7; TRBD1 matches 7 bases. Germline V gives CDR1 SEHNR, CDR2 FQNEAQ (reference sequence). The CDR3 has 15 amino acids. Trimming at V came to 5 bases and at J to 2 bases, leaving 9 bases not matched to a gene. As DNA, the CDR3 is TGTGCCAGCAGCCAACCTAGACAGGGAACCTACGAGCAGTACTTC. Translated, it gives CASSQPRQGTYEQYF.

This clone has a handful of counts. The chain employs TRBV19 and TRBJ1-1; 8 bases map to TRBD1. The length of the CDR3 is 16 residues. Germline loops: CDR1 LNHDA, CDR2 SQIVND (reference sequence). V shed 4 bases and J 0 bases; nucleotides not matched to a gene: 7. The CDR3 DNA follows: TGTGCCAGTAGTAAAAGGACAGGGACTATGAACACTGAAGCTTTCTTT. Protein: CASSKRTGTMNTEAFF.

The chain carries TRBV15 and TRBJ1-2, with a tentative D call TRBD1 (5 bases). Germline lookup yields CDR1 LNHNV and CDR2 YYDKDF (reference sequence). V lost 3 bases and J lost 2, with 10 bases in between. This CDR3 has 14 amino acids. CDR3 nucleotide sequence: TGTGCCACCAGCAGCCGGGGGGGGAACTATGGCTACACCTTC. This translates into CATSSRGGNYGYTF.

The table lists this clone with a few counts. This chain uses TRBV7-9 with TRBJ1-3, with 7 bases that match TRBD1. The V gene end was trimmed by 1 base and the J gene end by 4 bases; junction bases not matched to a gene: 10. Per germline, CDR1 SEHNR and CDR2 FQNEAQ (reference sequence). The length of the CDR3 is 17 residues. CDR3 loop: CASSLDPGTVGGNTIYF. The DNA of the CDR3 is TGTGCCAGCAGCTTAGATCCCGGGACAGTGGGAGGAAACACCATATATTTT.

This chain links TRBV27 with TRBJ1-1, with a possible D match to TRBD1 (5 bases). The CDR3 runs to 11 residues. Germline lookup yields CDR1 MNHEY and CDR2 SMNVEV (reference sequence). Trimming took 5 bases from V and 8 from J, leaving 9 bases between them. The CDR3 sequence is CASSRGGEAFF. The DNA for the CDR3 is TGTGCCAGCAGTCGGGGGGGAGAAGCTTTCTTT.

This sequence joins TRBV4-2 and TRBJ1-6; D may be TRBD1 (6 bases). Trimming stripped 5 bases from V and 0 bases from J, with 11 bases between. This CDR3 has 16 amino acids. Germline V lookup: CDR1 LGHNA, CDR2 YNFKEQ. CDR3 DNA: TGTGCCAGCAGCTCAGGGGAAAGCTCCTATAATTCACCCCTCCACTTT. The encoded protein is CASSSGESSYNSPLHF.

This clone occurred once. The chain is built from TRBV19 and TRBJ2-5, with 10 bases that match TRBD2. The CDR3 covers 15 residues. J lost 9 bases, V lost 1 base, and 8 bases had no gene match. Germline CDR1 and CDR2: LNHDA and SQIVND (reference sequence). Here the CDR3 DNA reads TGTGCCAGTAGTATAGGGGTAGCGGGGGGAATGGCCCAGTACTTC. Translation gives CASSIGVAGGMAQYF.

The chain combines TRBV29-1 with TRBJ2-1, with D tentatively TRBD2 (5 bases). Germline CDR1 and CDR2: SQVTM and ANQGSEA. V was shortened by 7 bases and J by 6 bases, with 16 bases between the two germline ends. This CDR3 region has 13 residues. CDR3 nucleotides: TGCAGCGGGGAGACGGCCTCACGCAATGAGCAGTTCTTC. This codes for CSGETASRNEQFF.

This chain uses TRBV11-2 with TRBJ2-5, with 7 bases identical to TRBD2. CDR1 and CDR2 (germline): SGHAT, FQNNGV. Trimming cost V 5 bases and J 7 bases; bases outside gene matches: 7. This CDR3 is built from 13 residues. The chain's CDR3 is CASSASGAGTQYF. In DNA, the CDR3 is TGTGCCAGCAGCGCCAGCGGGGCGGGGACCCAGTACTTC.

The rearrangement uses TRBV27 and TRBJ1-2; tentatively, D is TRBD1 (5 bases). The CDR3 sequence is 15 residues long. Germline CDR1 and CDR2: MNHEY and SMNVEV (reference sequence). Deletions cut 5 bases from V and 3 bases from J, with 16 bases between. The CDR3 DNA reads TGTGCCAGCAGTCCGGAGGGGCAGCATGACTATGGCTACACCTTC. Translated, it gives CASSPEGQHDYGYTF.